The clone carrying this TCR beta chain was picked up a small number of times. Antigen specificity is unknown. The sample originates from a study of T cells after yellow fever vaccination. Study details: Low-cell-number fractions underwent preparation using SMART-Seq v4 Ultra Low Input. The study's findings and limits: High-abundance clonotypes from the bulk population could contaminate FACS-sorted repertoires.

J lost 0 bases, V lost 3 bases, and 6 bases had no gene match. CDR1 and CDR2 (germline): DFQATT, SNEGSKA (reference sequence). The CDR3 sequence is 16 residues long. The study made its TCR cDNA through 5'RACE template switching. That step introduced a universal primer site along with UMIs. TCRdb reprocessed the 5' RACE reads via MiXCR and lists one record per CDR3 protein. The table includes some 300,000 distinct CDR3 sequences, around 10% detected once. The chain has TRBV20-1 and TRBJ2-7; 12 nucleotides agree with TRBD1. This receptor was obtained from a young man who received the YFV17D yellow fever vaccine. Material: CD4+ T cells sorted from PBMCs, obtained 5 days after the yellow fever booster vaccination. The CDR3 sequence: CSASPGQGAGSYEQYV. The CDR3 DNA is TGCAGTGCTAGCCCGGGACAGGGGGCGGGCTCCTACGAGCAGTACGTC.